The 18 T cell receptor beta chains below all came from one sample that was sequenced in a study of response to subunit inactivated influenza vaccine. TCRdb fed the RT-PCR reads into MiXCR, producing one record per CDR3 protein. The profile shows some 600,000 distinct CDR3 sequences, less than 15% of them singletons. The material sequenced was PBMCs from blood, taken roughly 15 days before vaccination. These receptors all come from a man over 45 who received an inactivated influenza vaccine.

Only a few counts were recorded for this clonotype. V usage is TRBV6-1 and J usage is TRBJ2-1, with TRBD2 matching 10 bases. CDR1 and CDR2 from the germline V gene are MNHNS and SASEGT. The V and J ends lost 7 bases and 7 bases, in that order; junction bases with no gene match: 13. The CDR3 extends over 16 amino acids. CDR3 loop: CASTMLPSGSRNEQFF. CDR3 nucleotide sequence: TGTGCCAGCACCATGCTGCCTAGCGGGAGTCGGAATGAGCAGTTCTTC.

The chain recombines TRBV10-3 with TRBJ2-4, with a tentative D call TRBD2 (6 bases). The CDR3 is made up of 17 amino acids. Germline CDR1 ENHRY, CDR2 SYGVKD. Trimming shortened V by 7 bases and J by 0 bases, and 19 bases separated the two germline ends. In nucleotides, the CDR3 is TGTGCCATCACCACTCTCGGGGAGGACCTAGCCAAAAACATTCAGTACTTC. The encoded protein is CAITTLGEDLAKNIQYF.

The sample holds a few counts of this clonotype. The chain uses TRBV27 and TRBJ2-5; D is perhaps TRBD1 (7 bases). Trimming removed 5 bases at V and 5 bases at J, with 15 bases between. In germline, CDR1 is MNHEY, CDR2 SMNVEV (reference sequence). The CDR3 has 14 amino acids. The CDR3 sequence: CASSTHRGGETQYF. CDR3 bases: TGTGCCAGCAGTACGCACAGGGGAGGCGAGACCCAGTACTTC.

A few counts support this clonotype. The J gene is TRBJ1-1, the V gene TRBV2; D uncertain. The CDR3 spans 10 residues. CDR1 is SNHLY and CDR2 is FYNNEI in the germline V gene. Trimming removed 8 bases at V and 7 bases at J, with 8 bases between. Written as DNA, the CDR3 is TGTGCCAGCGGGGAATATGAAGCTTTCTTT. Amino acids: CASGEYEAFF.

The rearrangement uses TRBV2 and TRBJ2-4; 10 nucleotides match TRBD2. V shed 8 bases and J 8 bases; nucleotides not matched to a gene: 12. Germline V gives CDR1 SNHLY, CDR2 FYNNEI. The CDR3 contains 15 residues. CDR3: CASSLEREGLYIQYF. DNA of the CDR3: TGTGCCAGCTCCTTGGAGCGGGAGGGTCTTTACATTCAGTACTTC.

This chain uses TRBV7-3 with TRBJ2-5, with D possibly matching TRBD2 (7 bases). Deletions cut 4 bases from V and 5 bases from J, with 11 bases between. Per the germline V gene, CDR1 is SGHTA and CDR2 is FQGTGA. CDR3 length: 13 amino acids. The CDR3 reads CASSWTRGETQYF. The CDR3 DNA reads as TGTGCCAGCAGCTGGACTAGGGGGGAGACCCAGTACTTC.

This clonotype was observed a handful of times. CDR3 in DNA: TGTGCCAGCAGCTTAGTGGGGGCAGGGGAAATCACAGATACGCAGTATTTT. Translated, it gives CASSLVGAGEITDTQYF. This chain uses TRBV7-8 with TRBJ2-3; a possible D gene is TRBD1 (6 bases). CDR1 and CDR2 from the germline V gene are SGHVS and FQNEAQ. The CDR3 has 17 residues. V was clipped by 1 base and J by 2 bases, with 16 bases between them.

The CDR3 here is CASSSQQESSYNEQFF. The CDR3, as DNA: TGTGCCAGCAGTTCACAACAGGAGAGCTCCTACAATGAGCAGTTCTTC. The J gene is TRBJ2-1, the V gene TRBV27; maybe TRBD1 (5 bases). Trimming cost V 4 bases and J 0 bases, with 13 bases left between them. This CDR3 has 16 residues. The germline V gene encodes CDR1 MNHEY and CDR2 SMNVEV (reference sequence).

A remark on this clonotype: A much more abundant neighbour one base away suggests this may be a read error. The CDR3 here is CTSSLFLAEKETQYF. The CDR3 bases are TGTACCAGCAGCTTATTTTTGGCAGAAAAAGAGACCCAGTACTTC. The chain joins TRBV7-8 to TRBJ2-5; no clear D gene. The germline CDR1 and CDR2 sequences are SGHVS and FQNEAQ. The CDR3 has 15 residues. Full variable domain (rest looked up from reference TRBV7-8 and TRBJ2-5): GAGVSQSPRYKVAKRGQDVALRCDPISGHVSLFWYQQALGQGPEFLTYFQNEAQLDKSGLPSDRFFAERPEGSVSTLKIQRTQQEDSAVYLCTSSLFLAEKETQYFGPGTRLLVL.

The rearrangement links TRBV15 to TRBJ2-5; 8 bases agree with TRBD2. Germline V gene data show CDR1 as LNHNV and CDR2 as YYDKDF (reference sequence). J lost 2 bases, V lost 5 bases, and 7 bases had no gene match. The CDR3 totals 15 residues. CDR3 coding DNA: TGTGCCACCAGCCACCCTAGCGGGCCACAAGAGACCCAGTACTTC. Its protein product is CATSHPSGPQETQYF.

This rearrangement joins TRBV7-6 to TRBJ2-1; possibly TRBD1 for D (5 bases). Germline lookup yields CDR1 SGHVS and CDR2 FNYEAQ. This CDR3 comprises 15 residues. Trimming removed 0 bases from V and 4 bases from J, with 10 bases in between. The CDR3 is CASSLAGAGYNEQFF. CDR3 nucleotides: TGTGCCAGCAGCTTAGCAGGGGCAGGGTACAATGAGCAGTTCTTC.

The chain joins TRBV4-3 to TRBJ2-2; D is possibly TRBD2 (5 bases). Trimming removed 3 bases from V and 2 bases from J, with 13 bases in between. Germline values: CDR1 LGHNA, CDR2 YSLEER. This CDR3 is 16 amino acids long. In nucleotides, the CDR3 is TGCGCCAGCAGCCATCCCCCGGGATTCAACACCGGGGAGCTGTTTTTT. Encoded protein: CASSHPPGFNTGELFF.

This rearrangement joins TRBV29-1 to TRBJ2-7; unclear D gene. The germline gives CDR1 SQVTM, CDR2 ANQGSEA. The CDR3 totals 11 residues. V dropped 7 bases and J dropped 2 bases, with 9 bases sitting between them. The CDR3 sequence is CSGAEAYEQYF. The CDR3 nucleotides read TGCAGCGGAGCCGAAGCCTACGAGCAGTACTTC.

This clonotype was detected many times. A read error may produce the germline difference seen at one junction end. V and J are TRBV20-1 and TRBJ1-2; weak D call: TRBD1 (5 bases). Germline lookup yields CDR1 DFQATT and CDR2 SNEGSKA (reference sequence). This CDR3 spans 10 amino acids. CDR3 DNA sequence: TGCAGTGCTAGAGAAGGGACGCCCGCCTTC. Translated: CSAREGTPAF.

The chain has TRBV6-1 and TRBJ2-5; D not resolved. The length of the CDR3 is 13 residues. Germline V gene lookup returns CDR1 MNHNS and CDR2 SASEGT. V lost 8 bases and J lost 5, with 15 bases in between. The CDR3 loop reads CASDTLPGETQYF. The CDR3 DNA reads TGTGCCAGCGACACACTCCCCGGGGAGACCCAGTACTTC.

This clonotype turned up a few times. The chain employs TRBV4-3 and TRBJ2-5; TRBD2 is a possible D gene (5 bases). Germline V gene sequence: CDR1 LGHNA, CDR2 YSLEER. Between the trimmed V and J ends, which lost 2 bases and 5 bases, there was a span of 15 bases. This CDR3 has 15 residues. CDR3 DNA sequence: TGCGCCAGCAGCCAATTGTGGCTACCGGGGGAGACCCAGTACTTC. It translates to CASSQLWLPGETQYF.

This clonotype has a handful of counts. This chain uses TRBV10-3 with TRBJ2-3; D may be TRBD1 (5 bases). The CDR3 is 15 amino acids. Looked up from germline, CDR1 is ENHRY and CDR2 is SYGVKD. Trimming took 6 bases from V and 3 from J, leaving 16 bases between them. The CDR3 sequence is CAISYNSDRTDTQYF. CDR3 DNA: TGTGCCATCAGCTATAATTCCGACAGAACAGATACGCAGTATTTT.

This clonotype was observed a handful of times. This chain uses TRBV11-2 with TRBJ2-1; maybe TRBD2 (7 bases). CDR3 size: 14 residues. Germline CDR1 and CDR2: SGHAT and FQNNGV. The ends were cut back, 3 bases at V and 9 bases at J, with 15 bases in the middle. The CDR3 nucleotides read TGTGCCAGCAGCTTCGCCGTGGGGGGGCCTGAGCAGTTCTTC. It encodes CASSFAVGGPEQFF.